What follows are 12 T cell receptor beta chains derived from one specimen sequenced in a study of T-cell reconstitution after alpha-beta-depleted transplantation in children listed by TCRdb under 2016. The library relied on PCR. Instrument used: Illumina HiSeq 2500. TCR library preparation used molecular barcoding, with unique molecular identifiers applied to normalize quantification of the TCRbeta repertoire. TCRdb cleaned the public reads at Q25 with fastp, built clones with MiXCR and kept in-frame beta chains. Each record represents a unique CDR3 protein, reported with the most common genes and DNA among its rows. The sample has about 600,000 distinct CDR3 sequences on record, over 9.5% of them singletons. The ten largest account for 3.5% to 5% of the sample. The sample here was PBMCs from the stem cell graft donor, taken from the stem cell graft. These receptors all come from a human donor who donated a stem cell graft to a child with acute myeloid leukemia.

This clonotype was seen more than once but under ten times. CDR3 coding DNA: TGCAGTGCTAGAGATTGGCGGGAAGGACCTTACAATGAGCAGTTCTTC. This sequence encodes CSARDWREGPYNEQFF. This sequence joins TRBV20-1 and TRBJ2-1; D possibly corresponds to TRBD2 (6 bases). The CDR3 runs to 16 residues. Trimming stripped 0 bases from V and 4 bases from J, with 16 bases between. Germline values: CDR1 DFQATT, CDR2 SNEGSKA (reference sequence).

This clonotype was counted only a few times. This sequence joins TRBV9 and TRBJ2-7, with D possibly TRBD2 on 5 matching bases. This CDR3 is 16 amino acids long. CDR1 is SGDLS and CDR2 is YYNGEE in the germline V gene. Trimming pared 0 bases from V and 5 bases from J, leaving 18 bases between. CDR3 bases: TGTGCCAGCAGCGTAGACCCGGAGACCCCGAGGGACGAGCAGTACTTC. This translates into CASSVDPETPRDEQYF. Full variable domain (remainder filled in from reference TRBV9 and TRBJ2-7): DSGVTQTPKHLITATGQRVTLRCSPRSGDLSVYWYQQSLDQGLQFLIQYYNGEERAKGNILERFSAQQFPDLHSELNLSSLELGDSALYFCASSVDPETPRDEQYFGPGTRLTVT.

This clonotype was seen more than once but under ten times. This sequence joins TRBV5-1 and TRBJ1-3; 7 bases map to TRBD1. J gave up 0 bases and V 3 bases, and 9 bases lay outside the gene matches. The CDR3 contains 17 residues. Germline V lookup: CDR1 SGHRS, CDR2 YFSETQ. CDR3 nucleotide sequence: TGCGCCAGCAGCTACTACTCGACAGGGATCTCTGGAAACACCATATATTTT. Its protein is CASSYYSTGISGNTIYF.

This clonotype was seen a handful of times. The rearrangement links TRBV30 to TRBJ1-1; D is possibly TRBD1 (5 bases). The V gene's germline CDR1 is GTSNPN and CDR2 SVGIG (reference sequence). The V gene lost 4 bases and the J gene lost 5 bases, with 14 bases spanning the gap. The CDR3 is made up of 13 amino acids. DNA for the CDR3: TGTGCCTGGACCCCGGGACTGATTACTGAAGCTTTCTTT. Amino acid sequence: CAWTPGLITEAFF.

The chain is built from TRBV7-2 and TRBJ2-3; maybe TRBD2 (7 bases). Between the trimmed V and J ends, which lost 5 bases and 3 bases, there was a span of 21 bases. The CDR3 consists of 17 residues. The V gene's germline CDR1 is SGHTA and CDR2 FQGNSA. This CDR3 is CASSHSRPGGGTDTQYF. CDR3 DNA sequence: TGTGCCAGCAGCCATTCTAGACCGGGGGGCGGAACAGATACGCAGTATTTT.

This clonotype was detected only a few times. The chain uses TRBV29-1 and TRBJ1-1; D remains unclear. The CDR3 runs 13 residues. Looked up from germline, CDR1 is SQVTM and CDR2 is ANQGSEA. V dropped 7 bases and J dropped 3 bases, with 15 bases sitting between them. CDR3 sequence: CSAKWGFDTEAFF. In DNA form, the CDR3 reads TGCAGCGCTAAGTGGGGTTTTGACACTGAAGCTTTCTTT.

The rearrangement joins TRBV27 to TRBJ2-7, with 11 nucleotides matching TRBD2. Trimming took 5 bases from V and 3 from J; bases not matched to a gene: 6. Germline CDR1 is MNHEY and CDR2 is SMNVEV (reference sequence). The CDR3 covers 15 residues. The CDR3 loop reads CASSASTSGIYEQYF. The CDR3 region has the DNA TGTGCCAGCAGTGCCTCGACTAGCGGGATCTACGAGCAGTACTTC.

The chain couples TRBV20-1 to TRBJ2-1, with D hard to call. Germline values: CDR1 DFQATT, CDR2 SNEGSKA (reference sequence). CDR3 length: 14 residues. Trimming cost V 1 base and J 3 bases, with 10 bases left between them. This CDR3 is CSARGSPGYNEQFF. The CDR3 DNA reads TGCAGTGCTAGAGGATCTCCAGGCTACAATGAGCAGTTCTTC.

The chain employs TRBV24-1 and TRBJ1-5; 8 bases fit TRBD1. This CDR3 is built from 16 residues. Germline V gene lookup returns CDR1 KGHDR and CDR2 SFDVKD. The J segment lost 2 bases and the V segment lost 3 bases, leaving 5 bases of the junction unmatched. CDR3 in amino acids: CATSDVQGDGNQPQHF. As DNA, the CDR3 is TGTGCCACCAGTGATGTACAGGGGGATGGCAATCAGCCCCAGCATTTT.

The chain links TRBV20-1 to TRBJ2-5; maybe TRBD1 (6 bases). Trimming took off 6 bases at V and 5 bases at J, with 16 bases between the two ends. In germline, CDR1 is DFQATT, CDR2 SNEGSKA (reference sequence). This CDR3 comprises 13 residues. CDR3 residues: CSAADSWEETQYF. In DNA, the CDR3 is TGCAGTGCCGCGGACAGCTGGGAGGAGACCCAGTACTTC.

The chain couples TRBV20-1 to TRBJ2-6; D could derive from TRBD1 or TRBD2 (5 bases each). Trimming pared 2 bases from V and 0 bases from J, leaving 11 bases between. This CDR3 is 16 amino acids long. Germline V CDR1 and CDR2: DFQATT, SNEGSKA (reference sequence). CDR3 loop: CSARPGTVSGANVLTF. In DNA form, the CDR3 reads TGCAGTGCTAGACCCGGGACGGTCTCTGGGGCCAACGTCCTGACTTTC.

This clonotype showed up just a few times. The chain links TRBV5-1 to TRBJ2-1; 7 bases map to TRBD1. This CDR3 comprises 16 residues. Per germline, CDR1 SGHRS and CDR2 YFSETQ. V gave up 0 bases and J gave up 4 bases; unmatched junction bases: 7. The CDR3 coding sequence is TGCGCCAGCAGCTTGGTTGGGACAGCAGTTTACAATGAGCAGTTCTTC. This translates into CASSLVGTAVYNEQFF.